This T cell receptor (beta chain) stems from a study of CD8+CD57+ T cells in acquired aplastic anemia. TCR beta VDJ and CDR3 were profiled, and genomic DNA was the template. MiXCR was run by TCRdb on the reads, yielding one entry per CDR3 protein. The table has 150,000 to 200,000 distinct CDR3 sequences, approximately 49% seen once. Germline assignment: CDR1 SNHLY and CDR2 FYNNEI. The CDR3 consists of 14 residues. V was clipped by 7 bases and J by 2 bases, with 14 bases between them. The rearrangement links TRBV2 to TRBJ1-1; D unresolved. The TCR comes from a human donor in good health. The sequenced sample was sorted CD4+, CD8+, or CD8+CD57+ T cells (not recorded which) from PBMCs. This chain's CDR3 is CASKSPGLNTEAFF. The CDR3 DNA sequence: TGTGCCAGCAAGTCCCCGGGCCTTAACACTGAAGCTTTCTTT.